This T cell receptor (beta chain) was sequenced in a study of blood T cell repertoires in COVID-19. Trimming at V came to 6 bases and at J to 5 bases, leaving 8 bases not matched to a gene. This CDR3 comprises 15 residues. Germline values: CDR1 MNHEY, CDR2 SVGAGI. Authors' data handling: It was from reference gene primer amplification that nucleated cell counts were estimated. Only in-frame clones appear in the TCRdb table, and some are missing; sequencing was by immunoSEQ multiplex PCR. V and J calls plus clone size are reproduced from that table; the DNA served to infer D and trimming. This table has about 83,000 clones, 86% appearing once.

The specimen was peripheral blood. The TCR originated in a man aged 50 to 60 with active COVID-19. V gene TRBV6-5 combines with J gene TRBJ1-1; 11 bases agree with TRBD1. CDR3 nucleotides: TGTGCCAGCAGGGGACAGGGGGAGATTCCGACTGAAGCTTTCTTT. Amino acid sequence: CASRGQGEIPTEAFF.